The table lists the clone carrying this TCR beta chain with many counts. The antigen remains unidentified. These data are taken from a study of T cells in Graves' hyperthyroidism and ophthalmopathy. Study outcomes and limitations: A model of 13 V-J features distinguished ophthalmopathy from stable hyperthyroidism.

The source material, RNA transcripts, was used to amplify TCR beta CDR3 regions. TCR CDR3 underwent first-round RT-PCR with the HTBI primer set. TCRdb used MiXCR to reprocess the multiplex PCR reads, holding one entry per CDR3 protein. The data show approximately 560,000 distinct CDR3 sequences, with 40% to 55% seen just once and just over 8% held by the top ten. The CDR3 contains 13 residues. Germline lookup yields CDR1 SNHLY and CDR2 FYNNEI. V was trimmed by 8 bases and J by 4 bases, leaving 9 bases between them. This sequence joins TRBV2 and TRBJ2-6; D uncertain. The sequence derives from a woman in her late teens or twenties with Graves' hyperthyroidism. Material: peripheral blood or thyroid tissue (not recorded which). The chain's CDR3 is CASENSGANVLTF. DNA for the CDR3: TGTGCCAGCGAAAATTCAGGGGCCAACGTCCTGACTTTC.